One sample yielded the 18 T cell receptor beta chains listed below, sequenced in a study of OX40 agonist ivuxolimab in advanced cancers. This table comes from immunoSEQ multiplex PCR, and its TCRdb copy is limited to in-frame clones, with some not included. This table holds 90,000 to 95,000 clones, about 90% found once. Source: CD4+ or CD8+ T cells sorted from blood, taken in a trial of the OX40 agonist ivuxolimab. Every receptor here comes from an adult with an advanced solid tumor such as melanoma, head and neck, liver or kidney cancer.

The chain carries TRBV5-1 and TRBJ2-3; D remains unclear. CDR3 length: 15 amino acids. Per the germline V gene, CDR1 is SGHRS and CDR2 is YFSETQ. Trimming shortened V by 2 bases and J by 0 bases, and 10 bases separated the two germline ends. The CDR3 DNA sequence: TGCGCCAGCAGCTTAGTCCGTACTAGCACAGATACGCAGTATTTT. It yields the protein CASSLVRTSTDTQYF.

This CDR3 reads CASSLGPDREQFF. For the CDR3, the DNA is TGTGCCAGCAGCTTAGGGCCAGACAGGGAGCAGTTCTTC. V gene TRBV11-3 combines with J gene TRBJ2-1; a possible D gene is TRBD1 (6 bases). The V gene lost 1 base and the J gene lost 10 bases, with 11 bases spanning the gap. The CDR3 extends over 13 amino acids. Germline V gene sequence: CDR1 SGHNT, CDR2 YENEEA.

This chain connects TRBV28 to TRBJ2-3; TRBD1 might be the D (6 bases). The CDR3 has 14 residues. The germline V gene has CDR1 MDHEN and CDR2 SYDVKM. V was trimmed by 8 bases and J by 2 bases, leaving 14 bases between them. CDR3 sequence: CASGGQRPTDTQYF. The DNA for the CDR3 is TGTGCCAGCGGTGGACAGAGGCCCACAGATACGCAGTATTTT.

V usage is TRBV7-2 and J usage is TRBJ2-5; tentatively, D is TRBD1 (6 bases). The CDR3 runs to 15 residues. The germline V gene has CDR1 SGHTA and CDR2 FQGNSA. Trimming took 5 bases from V and 1 from J, leaving 14 bases between them. This CDR3 is CASSPGGGGQETQYF. DNA of the CDR3: TGTGCCAGCAGCCCAGGTGGGGGCGGCCAAGAGACCCAGTACTTC.

The rearrangement joins TRBV7-2 to TRBJ2-1; 7 nucleotides agree with TRBD2. Germline V gene data show CDR1 as SGHTA and CDR2 as FQGNSA. The CDR3 consists of 14 residues. Unmatched junction bases numbered 4, after V lost 0 bases and J lost 8 bases. As DNA, the CDR3 is TGTGCCAGCAGCTTAGCGGCGGGGGATCATGAGCAGTTCTTC. Protein sequence: CASSLAAGDHEQFF.

V and J are TRBV28 and TRBJ1-4; 9 bases are shared with TRBD1. The CDR3 is 14 amino acids. Trimming at V came to 4 bases and at J to 5 bases, leaving 2 bases not matched to a gene. Per the germline V gene, CDR1 is MDHEN and CDR2 is SYDVKM. CDR3 amino acids: CASSWDRVNEKLFF. Written as DNA, the CDR3 is TGTGCCAGCAGTTGGGACAGGGTAAATGAAAAACTGTTTTTT.

The V and J genes are TRBV10-3 and TRBJ2-7; TRBD1 matches at 10 bases. V shed 7 bases, J shed 0 bases, and the junction held 3 bases outside the gene matches. Germline CDR1 ENHRY, CDR2 SYGVKD. This CDR3 has 14 residues. This CDR3 reads CAIKRDRGSYEQYF. Here the CDR3 DNA reads TGTGCCATCAAAAGGGACAGGGGCTCCTACGAGCAGTACTTC.

Remarks on this clone: The sample has other DNA sequences that encode this CDR3 too. The gene calls are TRBV5-1 and TRBJ1-1; no firm D call. The CDR3 is made up of 13 amino acids. Between the trimmed V and J ends, which lost 2 bases and 1 base, there was a span of 6 bases. Germline CDR1 and CDR2: SGHRS and YFSETQ. The CDR3 spells CASSLGRNTEAFF. The CDR3 bases are TGCGCCAGCAGCTTAGGACGGAACACTGAAGCTTTCTTT.

The V call is TRBV27, the J call TRBJ1-2, with 7 bases matching TRBD1. Looked up from germline, CDR1 is MNHEY and CDR2 is SMNVEV (reference sequence). The CDR3 runs to 14 residues. V shed 5 bases, J shed 4 bases, and the junction held 7 bases outside the gene matches. The CDR3 DNA reads TGTGCCAGCAGTCAGCTACAGGGGAGCTATGGCTACACCTTC. Amino acids: CASSQLQGSYGYTF.

The V call is TRBV10-3, the J call TRBJ1-2; D is possibly TRBD1 (6 bases). The CDR3 has 15 residues. The V gene's germline CDR1 is ENHRY and CDR2 SYGVKD. V gave up 4 bases and J gave up 3 bases, with 15 bases separating them. The CDR3 sequence is CAISGPQGPDYGYTF. DNA of the CDR3: TGTGCCATCAGTGGGCCCCAGGGGCCAGACTATGGCTACACCTTC.

The chain links TRBV30 to TRBJ1-5; 8 bases are shared with TRBD1. This CDR3 contains 15 residues. Germline V CDR1 and CDR2: GTSNPN, SVGIG (reference sequence). V was pared by 0 bases and J by 7 bases, with 8 bases of the junction left unmatched. CDR3 residues: CAWSVGQGARQPQHF. In DNA, the CDR3 is TGTGCCTGGAGTGTGGGTCAGGGGGCGCGACAGCCCCAGCATTTT.

Only a few counts were recorded for this clone. The CDR3 sequence: CASWAEAFF. CDR3 sequence (DNA): TGTGCCAGCTGGGCTGAAGCTTTCTTT. The chain couples TRBV21-1 to TRBJ1-1. TRBV21-1 is noted as a pseudogene. The length of the CDR3 is 9 residues.

V is TRBV27 and J is TRBJ2-7; the match to TRBD1 covers 10 bases. Germline values: CDR1 MNHEY, CDR2 SMNVEV (reference sequence). The ends lost 3 bases at V and 4 bases at J; junction bases unmatched: 6. This CDR3 contains 15 residues. The CDR3 coding sequence is TGTGCCAGCAGTTTTCTCCGGGACAGGGGTTACGAGCAGTACTTC. Translating it yields CASSFLRDRGYEQYF.

The chain employs TRBV27 and TRBJ1-5; D remains unclear. Germline V gene lookup returns CDR1 MNHEY and CDR2 SMNVEV (reference sequence). The germline V and J ends were trimmed by 6 bases and 7 bases, with 13 bases remaining between them. The CDR3 totals 13 residues. CDR3 nucleotides: TGTGCCAGCAGGGCGGGTAGAAACCAGCCCCAGCATTTT. Translation: CASRAGRNQPQHF.

This clone was seen once. The J gene is TRBJ1-1, the V gene TRBV5-5, with TRBD1 as a possible D gene (5 bases). Trimming took 0 bases from V and 6 from J, leaving 12 bases between them. CDR3 length: 14 amino acids. The germline V gene has CDR1 SGHKS and CDR2 YYEKEE (reference sequence). CDR3: CASSLGRGRAEAFF. CDR3 nucleotides: TGTGCCAGCAGCTTGGGGAGGGGAAGGGCTGAAGCTTTCTTT.

This sequence joins TRBV11-3 and TRBJ2-7; TRBD1 or TRBD2 may be the D gene (5 bases each). The V gene lost 1 base and the J gene lost 3 bases, with 7 bases spanning the gap. The CDR3 length is 13 residues. CDR1 and CDR2 from the germline V gene are SGHNT and YENEEA. The CDR3 coding sequence is TGTGCCAGCAGCTTAGGGGGGAACTACGAGCAGTACGTC. Its protein is CASSLGGNYEQYV.

V gene TRBV6-5 combines with J gene TRBJ1-5; D gene uncertain. This CDR3 spans 9 amino acids. Germline CDR1 reads MNHEY; CDR2 reads SVGAGI. Trimming cost V 7 bases and J 9 bases, with 4 bases left between them. The CDR3: CASIGPQHF. The CDR3 nucleotides are TGTGCCAGCATCGGGCCCCAGCATTTT.

This chain uses TRBV10-1 with TRBJ2-6; TRBD2 matches 8 bases. J was trimmed by 1 base and V by 3 bases; bases with no gene match: 8. Per the germline V gene, CDR1 is WNHNN and CDR2 is SYGVQD (reference sequence). This CDR3 region has 18 residues. Here the CDR3 DNA reads TGCGCCAGCAGTGACGGGGGGGCTGGAGTATCTGGGGCCAACGTCCTGACTTTC. Translated: CASSDGGAGVSGANVLTF.